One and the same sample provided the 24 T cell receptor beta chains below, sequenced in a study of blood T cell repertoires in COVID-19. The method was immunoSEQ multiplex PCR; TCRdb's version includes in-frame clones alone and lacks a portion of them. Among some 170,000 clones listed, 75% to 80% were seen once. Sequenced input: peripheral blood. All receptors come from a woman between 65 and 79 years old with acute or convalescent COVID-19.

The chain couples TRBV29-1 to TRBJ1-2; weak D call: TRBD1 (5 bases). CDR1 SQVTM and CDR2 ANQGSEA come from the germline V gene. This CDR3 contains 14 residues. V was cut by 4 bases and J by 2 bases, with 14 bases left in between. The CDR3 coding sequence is TGCAGCGTTGTGATGGGGCAGGAGAACTATGGCTACACCTTC. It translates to CSVVMGQENYGYTF.

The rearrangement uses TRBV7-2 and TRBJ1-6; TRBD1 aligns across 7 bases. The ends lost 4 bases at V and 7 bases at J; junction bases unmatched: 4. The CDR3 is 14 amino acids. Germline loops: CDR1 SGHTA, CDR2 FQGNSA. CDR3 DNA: TGTGCCAGCAGCTCTGCGGGACAGAATTCACCCCTCCACTTT. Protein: CASSSAGQNSPLHF.

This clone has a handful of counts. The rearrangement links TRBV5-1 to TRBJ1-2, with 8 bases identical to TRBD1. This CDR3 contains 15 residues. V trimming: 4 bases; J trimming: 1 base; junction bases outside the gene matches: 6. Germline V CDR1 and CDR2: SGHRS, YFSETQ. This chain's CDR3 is CASSLTGVVNYGYTF. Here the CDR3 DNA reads TGCGCCAGCAGCCTGACAGGGGTGGTTAACTATGGCTACACCTTC.

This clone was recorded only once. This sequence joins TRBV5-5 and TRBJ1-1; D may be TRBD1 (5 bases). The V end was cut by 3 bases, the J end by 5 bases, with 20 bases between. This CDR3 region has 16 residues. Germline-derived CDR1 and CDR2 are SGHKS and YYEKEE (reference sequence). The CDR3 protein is CASSSPGLRRGTEAFF. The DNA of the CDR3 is TGTGCCAGCAGCTCCCCGGGACTCAGGAGGGGAACTGAAGCTTTCTTT.

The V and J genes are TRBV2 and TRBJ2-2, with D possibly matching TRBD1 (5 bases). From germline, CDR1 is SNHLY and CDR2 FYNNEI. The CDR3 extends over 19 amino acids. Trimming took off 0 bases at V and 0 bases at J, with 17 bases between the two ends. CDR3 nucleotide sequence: TGTGCCAGCAGTGAAGCGGAAGGGTTTGGACACACGAACACCGGGGAGCTGTTTTTT. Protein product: CASSEAEGFGHTNTGELFF.

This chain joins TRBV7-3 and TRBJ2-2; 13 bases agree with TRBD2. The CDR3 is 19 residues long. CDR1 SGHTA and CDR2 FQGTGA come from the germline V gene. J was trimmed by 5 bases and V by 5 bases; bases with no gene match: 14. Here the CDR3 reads CASSPFKPGLAGLTGELFF. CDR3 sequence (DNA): TGTGCCAGCAGCCCTTTTAAACCGGGACTAGCGGGATTAACCGGGGAGCTGTTTTTT. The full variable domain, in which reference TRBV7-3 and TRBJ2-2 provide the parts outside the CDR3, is GAGVSQTPSNKVTEKGKYVELRCDPISGHTALYWYRQSLGQGPEFLIYFQGTGAADDSGLPNDRFFAVRPEGSVSTLKIQRTERGDSAVYLCASSPFKPGLAGLTGELFFGEGSRLTVL.

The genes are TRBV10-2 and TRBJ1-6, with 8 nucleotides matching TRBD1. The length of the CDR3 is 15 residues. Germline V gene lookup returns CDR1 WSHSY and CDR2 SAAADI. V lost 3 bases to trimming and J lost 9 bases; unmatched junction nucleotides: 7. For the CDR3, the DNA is TGCGCCAGCAGTGAAGGACAGGGTGCTAGTTCACCCCTCCACTTT. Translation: CASSEGQGASSPLHF.

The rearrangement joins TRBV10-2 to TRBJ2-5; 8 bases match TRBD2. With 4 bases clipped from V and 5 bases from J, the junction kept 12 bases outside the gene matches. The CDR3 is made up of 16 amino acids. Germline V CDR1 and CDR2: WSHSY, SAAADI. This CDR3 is CASSGGSGRAWETQYF. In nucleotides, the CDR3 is TGCGCCAGCAGTGGCGGATCCGGGAGGGCCTGGGAGACCCAGTACTTC.

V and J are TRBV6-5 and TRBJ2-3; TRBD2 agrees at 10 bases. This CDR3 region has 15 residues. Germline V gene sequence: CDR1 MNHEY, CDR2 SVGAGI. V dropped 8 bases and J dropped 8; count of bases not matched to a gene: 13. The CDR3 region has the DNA TGTGCCAGCTCGCCGCTAGCGGGGGAGGTGGGTACGCAGTATTTT. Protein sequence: CASSPLAGEVGTQYF.

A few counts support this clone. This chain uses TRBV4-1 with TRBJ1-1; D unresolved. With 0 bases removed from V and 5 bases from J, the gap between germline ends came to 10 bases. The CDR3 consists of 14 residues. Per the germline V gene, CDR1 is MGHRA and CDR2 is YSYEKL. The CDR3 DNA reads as TGCGCCAGCAGCCAAGATGTCGGGGTTACTGAAGCTTTCTTT. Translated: CASSQDVGVTEAFF.

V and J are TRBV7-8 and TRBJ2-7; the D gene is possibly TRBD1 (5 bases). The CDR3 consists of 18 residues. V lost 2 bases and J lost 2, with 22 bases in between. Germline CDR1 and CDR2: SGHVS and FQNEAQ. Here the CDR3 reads CASSLTPPAAGNTYEQYF. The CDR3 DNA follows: TGTGCCAGCAGCTTAACACCTCCGGCAGCAGGGAACACCTACGAGCAGTACTTC.

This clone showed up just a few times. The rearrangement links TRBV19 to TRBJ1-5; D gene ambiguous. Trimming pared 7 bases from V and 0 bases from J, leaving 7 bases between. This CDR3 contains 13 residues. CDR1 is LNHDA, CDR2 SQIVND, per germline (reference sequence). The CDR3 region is CASNTGSNQPQHF. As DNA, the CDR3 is TGTGCCAGTAATACGGGTAGCAATCAGCCCCAGCATTTT.

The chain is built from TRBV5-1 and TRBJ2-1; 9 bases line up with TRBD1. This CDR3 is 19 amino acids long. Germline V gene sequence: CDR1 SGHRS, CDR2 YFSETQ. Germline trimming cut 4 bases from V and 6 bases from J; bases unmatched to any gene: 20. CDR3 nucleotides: TGCGCCAGCAGCCTCCTACTCAAATCGGGACAGGGAGCCGGCAATGAGCAGTTCTTC. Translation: CASSLLLKSGQGAGNEQFF.

CDR3 in DNA: TGTGCCAGCAGCCTAGCGGGACCCTACAATGAGCAGTTCTTC. Protein product: CASSLAGPYNEQFF. V usage is TRBV7-3 and J usage is TRBJ2-1; 9 bases align to TRBD2. Trimming at V came to 5 bases and at J to 2 bases, leaving 1 base not matched to a gene. The CDR3 spans 14 residues. Germline CDR1 SGHTA, CDR2 FQGTGA.

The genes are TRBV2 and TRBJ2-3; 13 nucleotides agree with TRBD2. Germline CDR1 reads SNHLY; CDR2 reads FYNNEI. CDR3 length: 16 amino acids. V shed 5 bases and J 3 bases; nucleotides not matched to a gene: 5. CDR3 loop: CASSRGLAGFTDTQYF. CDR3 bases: TGTGCCAGCAGTCGGGGACTAGCGGGGTTTACAGATACGCAGTATTTT.

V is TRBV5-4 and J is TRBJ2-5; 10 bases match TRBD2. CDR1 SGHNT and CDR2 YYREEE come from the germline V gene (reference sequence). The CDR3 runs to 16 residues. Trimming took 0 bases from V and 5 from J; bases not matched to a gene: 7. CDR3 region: CASSLGASGSFETQYF. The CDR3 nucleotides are TGTGCCAGCAGCTTGGGCGCTAGCGGGAGTTTTGAGACCCAGTACTTC.

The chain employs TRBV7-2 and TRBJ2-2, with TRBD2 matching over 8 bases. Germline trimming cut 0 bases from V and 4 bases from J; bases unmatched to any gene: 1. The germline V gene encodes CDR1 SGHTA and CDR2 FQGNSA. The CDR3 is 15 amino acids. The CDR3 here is CASSLASGSTGELFF. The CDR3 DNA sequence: TGTGCCAGCAGCTTAGCCAGCGGGAGCACCGGGGAGCTGTTTTTT.

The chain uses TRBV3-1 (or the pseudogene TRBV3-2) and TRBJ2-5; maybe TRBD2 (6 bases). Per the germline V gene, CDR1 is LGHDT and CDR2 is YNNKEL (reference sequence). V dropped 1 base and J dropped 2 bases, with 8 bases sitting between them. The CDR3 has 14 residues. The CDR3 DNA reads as TGTGCCAGCAGCCAAGGGCTAGCGCAAGAGACCCAGTACTTC. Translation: CASSQGLAQETQYF.

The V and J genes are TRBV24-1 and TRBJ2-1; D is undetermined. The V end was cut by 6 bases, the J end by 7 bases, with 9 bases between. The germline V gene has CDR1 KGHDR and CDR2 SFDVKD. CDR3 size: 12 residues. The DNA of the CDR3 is TGTGCCACCAGTTCCGAGGCGAATGAGCAGTTCTTC. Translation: CATSSEANEQFF.

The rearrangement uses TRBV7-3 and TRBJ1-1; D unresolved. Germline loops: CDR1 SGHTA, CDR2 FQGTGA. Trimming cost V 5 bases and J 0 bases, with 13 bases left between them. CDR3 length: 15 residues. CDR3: CASSLLRKVNTEAFF. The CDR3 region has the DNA TGTGCCAGCAGCCTTCTGAGGAAGGTGAACACTGAAGCTTTCTTT. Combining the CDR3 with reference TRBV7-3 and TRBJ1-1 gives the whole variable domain GAGVSQTPSNKVTEKGKYVELRCDPISGHTALYWYRQSLGQGPEFLIYFQGTGAADDSGLPNDRFFAVRPEGSVSTLKIQRTERGDSAVYLCASSLLRKVNTEAFFGQGTRLTVV.

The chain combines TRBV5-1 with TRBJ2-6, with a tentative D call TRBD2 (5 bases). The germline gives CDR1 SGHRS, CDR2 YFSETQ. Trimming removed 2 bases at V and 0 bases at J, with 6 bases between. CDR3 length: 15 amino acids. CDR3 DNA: TGCGCCAGCAGCTTCGGGGACTCTGGGGCCAACGTCCTGACTTTC. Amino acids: CASSFGDSGANVLTF.

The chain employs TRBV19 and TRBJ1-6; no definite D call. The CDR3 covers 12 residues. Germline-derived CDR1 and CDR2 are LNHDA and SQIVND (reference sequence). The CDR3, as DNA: TGTGCTTCGGGAGGTGATAATTCACCCCTCCACTTT. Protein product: CASGGDNSPLHF.

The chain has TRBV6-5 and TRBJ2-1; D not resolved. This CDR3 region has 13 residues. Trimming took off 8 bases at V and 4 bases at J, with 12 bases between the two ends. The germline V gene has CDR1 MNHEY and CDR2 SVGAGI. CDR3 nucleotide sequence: TGTGCCAGCGCCGTTGGAGCGTACAATGAGCAGTTCTTC. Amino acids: CASAVGAYNEQFF.

DNA for the CDR3: TGTGCCAGCAGCTGGGGACAGAACACTGAAGCTTTCTTT. Translated: CASSWGQNTEAFF. The V and J genes are TRBV7-9 and TRBJ1-1; the D gene is possibly TRBD1 (6 bases). The CDR3 runs to 13 residues. The V end was cut by 4 bases, the J end by 1 base, with 7 bases between. CDR1 is SEHNR, CDR2 FQNEAQ, per germline (reference sequence).